The 3 T cell receptor beta chains below were found in one sample sequenced in a study of blood T cell repertoires in COVID-19. This table comes from immunoSEQ multiplex PCR, and its TCRdb copy is limited to in-frame clones, with some not included. The table includes approximately 24,000 clones, 80% to 95% detected once. Sample: peripheral blood. The receptors were sampled from a human donor in a cohort sampled during active COVID-19.

The J gene is TRBJ1-3, the V gene TRBV3-1 (or the pseudogene TRBV3-2); the D gene is possibly TRBD1 (6 bases). V lost 4 bases and J 6 bases, leaving 19 bases between the germline ends. Germline CDR1 is LGHDT and CDR2 is YNNKEL (reference sequence). CDR3 length: 16 residues. CDR3 in amino acids: CASSPQMGGLVNTIYF. The CDR3 coding sequence is TGTGCCAGCAGCCCCCAAATGGGGGGGCTCGTAAACACCATATATTTT.

The chain employs TRBV24-1 and TRBJ2-1, with 8 bases matching TRBD2. V lost 0 bases and J lost 2; bases outside the gene matches: 2. This CDR3 comprises 16 residues. Germline V gene sequence: CDR1 KGHDR, CDR2 SFDVKD. The CDR3 DNA reads as TGTGCCACCAGTGATTTGCGGGGGGGGGCCTACAATGAGCAGTTCTTC. It translates to CATSDLRGGAYNEQFF.

The V gene is TRBV28, the J gene TRBJ2-7; 7 nucleotides align to TRBD1. The germline CDR1 and CDR2 sequences are MDHEN and SYDVKM. The CDR3 loop spans 14 amino acids. Losses at the gene ends were 3 bases for V and 0 bases for J; bases not matched to a gene: 2. DNA for the CDR3: TGTGCCAGCAGTTTCGGGACAGCCTCCTACGAGCAGTACTTC. Its translation is CASSFGTASYEQYF. Full variable domain (remainder filled in from reference TRBV28 and TRBJ2-7): DVKVTQSSRYLVKRTGEKVFLECVQDMDHENMFWYRQDPGLGLRLIYFSYDVKMKEKGDIPEGYSVSREKKERFSLILESASTNQTSMYLCASSFGTASYEQYFGPGTRLTVT.